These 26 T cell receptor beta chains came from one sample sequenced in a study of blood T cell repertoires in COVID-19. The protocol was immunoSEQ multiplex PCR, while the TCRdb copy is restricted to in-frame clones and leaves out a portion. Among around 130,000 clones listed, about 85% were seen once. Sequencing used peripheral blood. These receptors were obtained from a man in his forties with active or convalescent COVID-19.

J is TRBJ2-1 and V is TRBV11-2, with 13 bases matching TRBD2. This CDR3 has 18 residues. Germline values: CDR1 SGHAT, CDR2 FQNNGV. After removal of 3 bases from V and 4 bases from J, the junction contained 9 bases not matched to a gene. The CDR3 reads CASSFPLAGGLGYNEQFF. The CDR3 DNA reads TGTGCCAGCAGCTTTCCACTAGCGGGGGGGCTAGGGTACAATGAGCAGTTCTTC.

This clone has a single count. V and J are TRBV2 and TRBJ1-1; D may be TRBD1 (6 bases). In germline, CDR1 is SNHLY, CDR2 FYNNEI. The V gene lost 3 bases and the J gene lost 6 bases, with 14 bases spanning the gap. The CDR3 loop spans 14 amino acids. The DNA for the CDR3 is TGTGCCAGCAGTGATTTAGGGGGGAGGGCTGAAGCTTTCTTT. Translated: CASSDLGGRAEAFF.

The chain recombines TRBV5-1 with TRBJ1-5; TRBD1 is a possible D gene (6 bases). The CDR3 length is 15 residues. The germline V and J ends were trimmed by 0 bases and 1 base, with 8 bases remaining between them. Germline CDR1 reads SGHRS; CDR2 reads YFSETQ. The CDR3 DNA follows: TGCGCCAGCAGCTTGGAGGGGGTGAGCAATCAGCCCCAGCATTTT. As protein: CASSLEGVSNQPQHF.

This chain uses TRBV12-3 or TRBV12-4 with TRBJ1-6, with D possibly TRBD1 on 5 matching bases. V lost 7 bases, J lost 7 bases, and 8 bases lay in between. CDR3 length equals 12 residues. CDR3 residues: CASTKGNSPLHF. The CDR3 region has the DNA TGTGCCAGCACCAAGGGGAATTCACCCCTCCACTTT.

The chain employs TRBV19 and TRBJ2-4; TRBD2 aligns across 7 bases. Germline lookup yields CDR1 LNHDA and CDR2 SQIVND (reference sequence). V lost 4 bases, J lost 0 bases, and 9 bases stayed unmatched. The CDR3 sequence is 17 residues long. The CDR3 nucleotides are TGTGCCAGTAGTAACGGGGAGGGGAAATTAGCCAAAAACATTCAGTACTTC. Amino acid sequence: CASSNGEGKLAKNIQYF.

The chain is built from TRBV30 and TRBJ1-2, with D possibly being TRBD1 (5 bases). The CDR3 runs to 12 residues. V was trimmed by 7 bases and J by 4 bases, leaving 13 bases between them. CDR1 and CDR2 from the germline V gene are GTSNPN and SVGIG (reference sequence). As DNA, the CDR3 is TGTGCCTCGGAGATACAGGTCTATGGCTACACCTTC. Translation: CASEIQVYGYTF.

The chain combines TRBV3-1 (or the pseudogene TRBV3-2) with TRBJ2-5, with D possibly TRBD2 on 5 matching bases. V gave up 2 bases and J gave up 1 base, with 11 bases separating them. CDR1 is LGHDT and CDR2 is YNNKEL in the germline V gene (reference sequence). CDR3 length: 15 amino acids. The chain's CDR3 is CASSQYASPQETQYF. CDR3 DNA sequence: TGTGCCAGCAGCCAATACGCTAGCCCCCAAGAGACCCAGTACTTC.

CDR3 residues: CASSYSAQGVNGELFF. The CDR3 DNA sequence: TGTGCCAGCAGTTACTCGGCACAGGGAGTCAACGGGGAGCTGTTTTTT. The V gene is TRBV6-5, the J gene TRBJ2-2; D might be TRBD1 (6 bases). The CDR3 loop spans 16 amino acids. Trimming pared 0 bases from V and 7 bases from J, leaving 15 bases between. Germline lookup yields CDR1 MNHEY and CDR2 SVGAGI.

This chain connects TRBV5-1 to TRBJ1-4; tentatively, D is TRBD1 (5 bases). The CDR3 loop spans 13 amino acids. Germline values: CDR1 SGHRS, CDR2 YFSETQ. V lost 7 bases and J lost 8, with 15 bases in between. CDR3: CASGQGSGEKLFF. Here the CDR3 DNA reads TGCGCCAGCGGCCAGGGATCGGGCGAAAAACTGTTTTTT.

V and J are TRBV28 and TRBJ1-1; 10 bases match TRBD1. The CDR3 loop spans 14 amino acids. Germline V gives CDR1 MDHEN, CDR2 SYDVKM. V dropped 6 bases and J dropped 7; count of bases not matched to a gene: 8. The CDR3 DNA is TGTGCCAGCAGCCCCGACAGGGGGCAGGGTGAAGCTTTCTTT. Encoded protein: CASSPDRGQGEAFF.

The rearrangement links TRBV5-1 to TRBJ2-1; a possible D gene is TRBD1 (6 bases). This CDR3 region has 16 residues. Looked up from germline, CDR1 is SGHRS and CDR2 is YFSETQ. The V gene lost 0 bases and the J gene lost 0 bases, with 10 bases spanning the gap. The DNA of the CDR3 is TGCGCCAGCAGCTTGGCCCGGACAGCCTCCTACAATGAGCAGTTCTTC. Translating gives CASSLARTASYNEQFF.

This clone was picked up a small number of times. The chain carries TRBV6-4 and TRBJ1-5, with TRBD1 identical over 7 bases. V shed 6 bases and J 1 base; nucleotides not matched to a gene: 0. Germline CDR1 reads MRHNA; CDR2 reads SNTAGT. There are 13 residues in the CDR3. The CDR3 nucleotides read TGTGCCAGCAGCAGGGGGAGCAATCAGCCCCAGCATTTT. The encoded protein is CASSRGSNQPQHF.

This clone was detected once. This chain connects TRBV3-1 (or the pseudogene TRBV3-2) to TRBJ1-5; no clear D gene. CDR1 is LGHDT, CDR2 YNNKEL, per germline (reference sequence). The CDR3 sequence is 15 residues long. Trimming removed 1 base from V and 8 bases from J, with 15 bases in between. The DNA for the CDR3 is TGTGCCAGCAGCCAAGCGACGGGCGGGAAGGAGCCCCAGCATTTT. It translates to CASSQATGGKEPQHF.

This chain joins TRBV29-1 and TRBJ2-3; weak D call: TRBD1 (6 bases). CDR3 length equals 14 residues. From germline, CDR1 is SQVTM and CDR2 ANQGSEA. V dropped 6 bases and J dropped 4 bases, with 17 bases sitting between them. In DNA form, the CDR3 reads TGCAGCGTCACGACAGGTGGATGGGCAGATACGCAGTATTTT. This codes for CSVTTGGWADTQYF.

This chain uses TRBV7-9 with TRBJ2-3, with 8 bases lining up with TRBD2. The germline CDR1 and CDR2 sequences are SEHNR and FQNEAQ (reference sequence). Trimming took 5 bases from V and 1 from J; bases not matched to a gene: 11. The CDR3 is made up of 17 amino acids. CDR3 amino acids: CASSPSGLVLGTDTQYF. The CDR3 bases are TGTGCCAGCAGCCCCTCGGGACTAGTCCTTGGCACAGATACGCAGTATTTT.

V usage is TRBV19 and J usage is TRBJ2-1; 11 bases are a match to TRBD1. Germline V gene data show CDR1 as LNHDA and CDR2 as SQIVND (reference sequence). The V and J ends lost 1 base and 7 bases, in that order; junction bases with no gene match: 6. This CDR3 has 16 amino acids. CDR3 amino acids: CASSIVGTGGGNEQFF. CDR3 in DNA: TGTGCCAGTAGTATAGTAGGGACAGGGGGAGGGAATGAGCAGTTCTTC. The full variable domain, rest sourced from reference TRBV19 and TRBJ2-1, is DGGITQSPKYLFRKEGQNVTLSCEQNLNHDAMYWYRQDPGQGLRLIYYSQIVNDFQKGDIAEGYSVSREKKESFPLTVTSAQKNPTAFYLCASSIVGTGGGNEQFFGPGTRLTVL.

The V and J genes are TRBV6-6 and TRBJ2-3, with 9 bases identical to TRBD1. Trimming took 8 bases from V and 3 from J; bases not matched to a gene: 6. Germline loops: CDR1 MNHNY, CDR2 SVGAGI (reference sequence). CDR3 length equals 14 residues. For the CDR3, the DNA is TGTGCCAGCTTGAGACAGGGGGGTACAGATACGCAGTATTTT. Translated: CASLRQGGTDTQYF.

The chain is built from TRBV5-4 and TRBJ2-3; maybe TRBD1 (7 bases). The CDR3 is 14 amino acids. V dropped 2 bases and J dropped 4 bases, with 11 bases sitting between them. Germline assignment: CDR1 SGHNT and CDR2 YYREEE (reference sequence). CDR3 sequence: CASSFGGGADTQYF. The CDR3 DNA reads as TGTGCCAGCAGCTTTGGAGGGGGCGCAGATACGCAGTATTTT.

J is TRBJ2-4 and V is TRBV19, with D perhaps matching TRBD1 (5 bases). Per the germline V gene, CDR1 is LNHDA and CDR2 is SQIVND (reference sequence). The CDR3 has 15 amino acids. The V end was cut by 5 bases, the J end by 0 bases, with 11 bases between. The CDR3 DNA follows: TGTGCCAGTAGTCAGGGTTCACTAGCCAAAAACATTCAGTACTTC. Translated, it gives CASSQGSLAKNIQYF.

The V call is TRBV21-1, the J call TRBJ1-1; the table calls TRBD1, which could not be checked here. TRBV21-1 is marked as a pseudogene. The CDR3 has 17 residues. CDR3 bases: TGTGCCAGCAGCAACCGACGACAGGGGGCCGGGGACACTGAAGCTTTCTTT. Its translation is CASSNRRQGAGDTEAFF.

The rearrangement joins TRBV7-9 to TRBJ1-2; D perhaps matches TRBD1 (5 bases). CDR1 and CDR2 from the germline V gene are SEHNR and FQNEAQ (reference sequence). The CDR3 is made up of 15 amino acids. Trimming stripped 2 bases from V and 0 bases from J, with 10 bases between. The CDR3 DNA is TGTGCCAGCAGCTTACAACAGGAAGCTAACTATGGCTACACCTTC. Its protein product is CASSLQQEANYGYTF.

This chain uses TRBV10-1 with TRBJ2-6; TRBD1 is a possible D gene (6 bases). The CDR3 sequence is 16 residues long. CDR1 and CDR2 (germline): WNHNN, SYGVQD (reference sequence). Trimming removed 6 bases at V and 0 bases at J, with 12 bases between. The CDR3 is CASRTGQISGANVLTF. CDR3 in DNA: TGCGCCAGCAGAACTGGACAGATCTCTGGGGCCAACGTCCTGACTTTC.

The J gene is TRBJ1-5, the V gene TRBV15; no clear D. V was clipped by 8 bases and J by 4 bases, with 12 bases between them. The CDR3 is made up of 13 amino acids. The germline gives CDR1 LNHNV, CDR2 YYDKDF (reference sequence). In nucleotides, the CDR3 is TGTGCCACCGGTGCAGGCCTAAATCAGCCCCAGCATTTT. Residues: CATGAGLNQPQHF.

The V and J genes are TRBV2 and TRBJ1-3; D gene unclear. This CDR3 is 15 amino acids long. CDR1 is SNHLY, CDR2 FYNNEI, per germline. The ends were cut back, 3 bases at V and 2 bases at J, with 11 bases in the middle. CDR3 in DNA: TGTGCCAGCAGTGACCAGGTGTTTGCTGGAAACACCATATATTTT. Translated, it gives CASSDQVFAGNTIYF.

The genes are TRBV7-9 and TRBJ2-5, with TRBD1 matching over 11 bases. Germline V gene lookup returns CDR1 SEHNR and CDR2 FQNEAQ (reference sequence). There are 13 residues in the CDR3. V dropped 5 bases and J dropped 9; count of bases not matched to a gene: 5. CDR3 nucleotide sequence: TGTGCCAGCAGCACCGGGACAGGGGGGCCCCAGTACTTC. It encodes CASSTGTGGPQYF.

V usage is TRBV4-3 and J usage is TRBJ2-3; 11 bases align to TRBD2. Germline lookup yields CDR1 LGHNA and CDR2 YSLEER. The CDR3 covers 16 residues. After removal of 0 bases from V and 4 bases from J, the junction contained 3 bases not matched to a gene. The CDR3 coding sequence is TGCGCCAGCAGCCAAGAAATTAGCGGGGGGGCAGATACGCAGTATTTT. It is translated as CASSQEISGGADTQYF.